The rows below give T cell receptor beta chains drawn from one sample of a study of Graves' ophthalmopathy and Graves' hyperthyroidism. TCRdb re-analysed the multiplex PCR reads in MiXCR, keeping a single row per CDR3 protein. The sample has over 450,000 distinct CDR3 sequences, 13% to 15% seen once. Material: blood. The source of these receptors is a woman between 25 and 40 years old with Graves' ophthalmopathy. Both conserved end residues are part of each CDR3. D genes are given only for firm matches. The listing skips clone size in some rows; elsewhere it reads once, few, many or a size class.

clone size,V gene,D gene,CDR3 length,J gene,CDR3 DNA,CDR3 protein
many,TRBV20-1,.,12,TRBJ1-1,TGCAGTGCCTCACAGGATAACACTGAAGCTTTCTTT,CSASQDNTEAFF
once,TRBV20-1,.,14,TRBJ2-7,TGCAGTGCTCCTCCCGCTAGCCCCGCAAGGGAGCAGTACTTC,CSAPPASPAREQYF
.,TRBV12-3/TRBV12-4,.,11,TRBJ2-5,TGTGCCAGCAGTTTAGGCTTACCCCAGTACTTC,CASSLGLPQYF
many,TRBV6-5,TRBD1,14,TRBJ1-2,TGTGCCAGCAGTTCCCGGACAGGGTCCTCGGGCTACACCTTC,CASSSRTGSSGYTF
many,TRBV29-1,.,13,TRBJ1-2,TGCAGCGTTGATGAGGGAGCTAACTATGGCTACACCTTC,CSVDEGANYGYTF
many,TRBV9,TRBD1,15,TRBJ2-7,TGTGCCAGCAGCGTTGGGACAGGGGCCACGGACGAGCAGTACTTC,CASSVGTGATDEQYF
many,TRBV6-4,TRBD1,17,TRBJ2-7,TGTGCCAGCAGTCTCCACGTAGAGGGACAGGGGATTTACGAGCAGTACTTC,CASSLHVEGQGIYEQYF
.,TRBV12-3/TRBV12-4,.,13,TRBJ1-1,TGTGCCAGCAGGGTCCGGGAGCACACTGAAGCTTTCTTT,CASRVREHTEAFF
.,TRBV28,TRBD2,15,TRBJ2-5,TGTGCCAGCAGTCGGGGGGGGACGGGGAGGGAGGCCCAGTACTTC,CASSRGGTGREAQYF
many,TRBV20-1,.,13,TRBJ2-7,TGCAGTGCTACTCGGGACGGGTCCTACGAGCAGTACTTC,CSATRDGSYEQYF
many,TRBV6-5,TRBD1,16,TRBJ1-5,TGTGCCAGCACTATCTGGGACAGGGAAGGAACGCAGCCCCAGCATTTT,CASTIWDREGTQPQHF
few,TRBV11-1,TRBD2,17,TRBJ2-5,TGTGCCAGCACCTTGCTCTTTAGCGGGAGCCAACAAGAGACCCAGTACTTC,CASTLLFSGSQQETQYF
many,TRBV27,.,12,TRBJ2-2,TGTGCCAGCAGTTTTAAGACCGGGGAGCTGTTTTTT,CASSFKTGELFF
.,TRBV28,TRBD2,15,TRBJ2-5,TGTGCCAGCAGGCAGCATTCCGGGACTACGGGCCCCCAGTACTTC,CASRQHSGTTGPQYF
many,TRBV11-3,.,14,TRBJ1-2,TGTGCCAGCAGCTTAGGACAGGACAACTATGGCTACACCTTC,CASSLGQDNYGYTF
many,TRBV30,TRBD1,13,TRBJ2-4,TGTGCCTGGAGTGGCCCAGGGGGTAACATTCAGTACTTC,CAWSGPGGNIQYF
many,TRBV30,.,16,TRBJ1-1,TGTGCCTGGAGTGTAGAGAGGGGGGGTGTGAACACTGAAGCTTTCTTT,CAWSVERGGVNTEAFF
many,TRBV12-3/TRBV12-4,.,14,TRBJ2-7,TGTGCCAGCAGCCAGGCACAGCTCTCCTACGAGCAGTACTTC,CASSQAQLSYEQYF
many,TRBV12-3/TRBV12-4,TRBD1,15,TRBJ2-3,TGTGCCAGCACCGTACAGGGGGCGAAGACAGATACGCAGTATTTT,CASTVQGAKTDTQYF
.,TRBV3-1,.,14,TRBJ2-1,TGTGCCAGCAGCCAAGAGGATACGCACAATGAGCAGTTCTTC,CASSQEDTHNEQFF
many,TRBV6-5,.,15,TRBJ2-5,TGTGCCAGCAGGCGGGCACAGGGAACCCAAGAGACCCAGTACTTC,CASRRAQGTQETQYF
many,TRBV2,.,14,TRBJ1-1,TGTGCCACCCGGGTGAATGGTCTGAACACTGAAGCTTTCTTT,CATRVNGLNTEAFF
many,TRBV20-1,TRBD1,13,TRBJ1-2,TGCAGTGCTACTTCAGGGGGAGTAAATGGCTACACCTTC,CSATSGGVNGYTF
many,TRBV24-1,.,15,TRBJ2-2,TGTGCCACCAGTGATTTAACACGAAACACCGGGGAGCTGTTTTTT,CATSDLTRNTGELFF